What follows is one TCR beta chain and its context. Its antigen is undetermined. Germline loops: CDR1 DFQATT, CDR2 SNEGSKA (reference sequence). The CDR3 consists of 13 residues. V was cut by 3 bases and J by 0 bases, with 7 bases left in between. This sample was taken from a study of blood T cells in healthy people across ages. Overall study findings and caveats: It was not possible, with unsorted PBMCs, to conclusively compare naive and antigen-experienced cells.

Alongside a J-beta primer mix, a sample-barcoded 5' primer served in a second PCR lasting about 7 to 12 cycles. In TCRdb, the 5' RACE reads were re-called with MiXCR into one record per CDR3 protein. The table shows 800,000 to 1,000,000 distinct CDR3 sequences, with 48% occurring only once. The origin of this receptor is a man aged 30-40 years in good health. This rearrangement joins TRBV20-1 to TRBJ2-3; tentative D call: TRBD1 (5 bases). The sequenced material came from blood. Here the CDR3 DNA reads TGCAGTGCTAGCGACAGCAGCACAGATACGCAGTATTTT. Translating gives CSASDSSTDTQYF.